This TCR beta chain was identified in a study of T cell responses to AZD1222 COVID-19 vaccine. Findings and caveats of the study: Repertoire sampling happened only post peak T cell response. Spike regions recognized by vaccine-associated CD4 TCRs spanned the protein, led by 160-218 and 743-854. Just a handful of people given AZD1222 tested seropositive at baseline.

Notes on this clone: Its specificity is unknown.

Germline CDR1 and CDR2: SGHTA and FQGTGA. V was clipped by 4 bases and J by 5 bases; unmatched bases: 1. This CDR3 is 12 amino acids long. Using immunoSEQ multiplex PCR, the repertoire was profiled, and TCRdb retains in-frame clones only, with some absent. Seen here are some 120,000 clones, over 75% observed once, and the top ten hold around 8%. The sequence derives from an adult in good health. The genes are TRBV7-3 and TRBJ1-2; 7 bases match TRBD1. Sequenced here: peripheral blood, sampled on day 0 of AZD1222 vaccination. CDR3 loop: CASSSGQYGYTF. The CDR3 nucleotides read TGTGCCAGCAGCTCGGGACAGTATGGCTACACCTTC.